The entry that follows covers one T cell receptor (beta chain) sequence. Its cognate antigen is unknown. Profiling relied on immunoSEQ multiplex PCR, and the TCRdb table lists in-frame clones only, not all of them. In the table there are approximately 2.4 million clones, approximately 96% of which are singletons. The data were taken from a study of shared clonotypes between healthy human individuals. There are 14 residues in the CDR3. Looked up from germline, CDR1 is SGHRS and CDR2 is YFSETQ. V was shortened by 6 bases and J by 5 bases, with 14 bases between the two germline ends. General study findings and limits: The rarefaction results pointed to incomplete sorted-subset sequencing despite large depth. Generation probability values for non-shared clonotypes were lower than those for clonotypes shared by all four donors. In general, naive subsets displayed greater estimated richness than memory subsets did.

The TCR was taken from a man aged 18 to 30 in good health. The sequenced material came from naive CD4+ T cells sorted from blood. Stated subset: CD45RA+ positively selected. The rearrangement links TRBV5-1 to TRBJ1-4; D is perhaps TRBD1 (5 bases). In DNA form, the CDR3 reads TGCGCCAGCACGGCCGGGACTACAAATGAAAAACTGTTTTTT. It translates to CASTAGTTNEKLFF.